Below, 9 T cell receptor beta chains from the same sample are listed, as sequenced in a study of identical twins. MiXCR, applied by TCRdb to the 5' RACE reads, yields one record per CDR3 protein. The sample holds approximately 590,000 distinct CDR3 sequences; roughly 9.5% are singletons and the top ten take roughly 3%. These data also featured in a second study, about yellow fever vaccine responses in identical twins.

The sequencing sample was made of PBMCs. Receptors were obtained from a woman in her late teens or twenties in good health.

This clonotype was counted between two and nine times. The J gene is TRBJ1-6, the V gene TRBV19; D gene unclear. The V gene's germline CDR1 is LNHDA and CDR2 SQIVND (reference sequence). V was shortened by 5 bases and J by 6 bases, with 14 bases between the two germline ends. The CDR3 contains 15 residues. The CDR3: CASSPPGGINSPLHF. For the CDR3, the DNA is TGTGCCAGTAGTCCACCCGGAGGCATTAATTCACCCCTCCACTTT.

This clonotype turned up a few times. The chain joins TRBV20-1 to TRBJ1-2; 8 bases line up with TRBD1. Germline assignment: CDR1 DFQATT and CDR2 SNEGSKA (reference sequence). With V trimmed by 3 bases and J by 8 bases, 11 bases remained unmatched. The CDR3 totals 14 residues. The CDR3 loop is CSASRQGLWGGYTF. DNA for the CDR3: TGCAGTGCTAGTAGACAGGGGCTCTGGGGGGGCTACACCTTC.

This clonotype has just a few counts. This chain joins TRBV7-9 and TRBJ2-3; TRBD2 matches at 9 bases. CDR3 size: 13 residues. Germline lookup yields CDR1 SEHNR and CDR2 FQNEAQ (reference sequence). Unmatched junction bases numbered 5, after V lost 7 bases and J lost 6 bases. CDR3 sequence: CASTGTSRDTQYF. CDR3 nucleotides: TGTGCCAGCACCGGGACTAGCCGGGATACGCAGTATTTT. Looking up the rest from reference TRBV7-9 and TRBJ2-3 gives the full variable domain: DTGVSQNPRHKITKRGQNVTFRCDPISEHNRLYWYRQTLGQGPEFLTYFQNEAQLEKSRLLSDRFSAERPKGSFSTLEIQRTEQGDSAMYLCASTGTSRDTQYFGPGTRLTVL.

This clonotype was seen more than once but under ten times. The genes are TRBV7-9 and TRBJ2-7; 8 bases are a match to TRBD1. J was trimmed by 0 bases and V by 5 bases; bases with no gene match: 9. The CDR3 is 16 amino acids. Germline V gene lookup returns CDR1 SEHNR and CDR2 FQNEAQ (reference sequence). CDR3 protein: CASSPSWGQVSYEQYF. The CDR3, as DNA: TGTGCCAGCAGCCCCTCCTGGGGACAGGTCTCCTACGAGCAGTACTTC.

The chain has TRBV6-1 and TRBJ2-2, with 8 bases matching TRBD1. CDR1 and CDR2 (germline): MNHNS, SASEGT. V shed 9 bases and J 3 bases; nucleotides not matched to a gene: 12. The CDR3 contains 16 residues. The CDR3 is CARVATGQGHTGELFF. The CDR3 nucleotides read TGTGCCAGAGTGGCGACAGGACAGGGACACACCGGGGAGCTGTTTTTT.

This clonotype was observed many times. The CDR3 coding sequence is TGTGCCACAATTGCGGGGGGTTCCTTTGAGCAGTACTTC. It specifies CATIAGGSFEQYF. V usage is TRBV7-8 and J usage is TRBJ2-7; 8 nucleotides align to TRBD2. V shed 10 bases and J 7 bases; nucleotides not matched to a gene: 12. Germline-derived CDR1 and CDR2 are SGHVS and FQNEAQ. The CDR3 is 13 amino acids.

The chain combines TRBV28 with TRBJ2-3, with 8 bases matching TRBD1. Unmatched junction bases numbered 10, after V lost 6 bases and J lost 5 bases. The CDR3 is 15 residues long. Germline loops: CDR1 MDHEN, CDR2 SYDVKM. CDR3 protein: CASSGQGAGLDTQYF. Here the CDR3 DNA reads TGTGCCAGCAGCGGTCAGGGGGCTGGTTTAGATACGCAGTATTTT.

This clonotype was seen more than once but under ten times. V and J are TRBV20-1 and TRBJ2-7; D may be TRBD1 (6 bases). Trimming stripped 0 bases from V and 1 base from J, with 10 bases between. The CDR3 extends over 14 amino acids. Germline V gives CDR1 DFQATT, CDR2 SNEGSKA (reference sequence). CDR3 in amino acids: CSARDTGTSYEQYF. For the CDR3, the DNA is TGCAGTGCTAGAGATACAGGGACGTCCTACGAGCAGTACTTC.

The rearrangement uses TRBV7-3 and TRBJ1-2, with D possibly being TRBD1 (5 bases). This CDR3 has 14 residues. CDR1 and CDR2 from the germline V gene are SGHTA and FQGTGA. V lost 2 bases and J 2 bases, leaving 9 bases between the germline ends. CDR3 nucleotides: TGTGCCAGCAGCTTAGTCGGGACCAACTATGGCTACACCTTC. Encoded protein: CASSLVGTNYGYTF.